These 20 T cell receptor beta chains were sequenced from one sample in a study of Ad26.COV2.S vaccination and SARS-CoV-2 variants. TCRdb keeps only in-frame clones here, not all; method: immunoSEQ multiplex PCR. The repertoire holds almost 400,000 clones, with 89% as singletons. Treatment noted: some 19 received Ad26.COV2.S at low or high dose, single or two shots; 5 received placebo; per-sample allocation not given. Sampling was performed 63 days after the first vaccine or placebo injection. Specimen: peripheral blood, collected in a trial of Ad26.COV2.S vaccine versus placebo. The receptors here all came from a person aged 18 to 59 who received the Ad26.COV2.S COVID-19 vaccine or a placebo.

The rearrangement uses TRBV5-1 and TRBJ2-7, with 12 bases lining up with TRBD1. Per germline, CDR1 SGHRS and CDR2 YFSETQ. Trimming removed 4 bases from V and 6 bases from J; junction bases left unmatched: 8. The CDR3 runs 15 residues. The CDR3 region is CASSKPGQGAGEQYF. In nucleotides, the CDR3 is TGCGCCAGCAGCAAACCGGGACAGGGGGCGGGCGAGCAGTACTTC.

As to this clone: The same CDR3 arises from other DNA sequences in this sample as well. The genes are TRBV28 and TRBJ2-1, with no clear D. In germline, CDR1 is MDHEN, CDR2 SYDVKM. Deletions cut 2 bases from V and 0 bases from J, with 2 bases between. The CDR3 has 13 amino acids. In DNA, the CDR3 is TGTGCCAGCAGTTTAGGCTCCTACAATGAGCAGTTCTTC. Protein sequence: CASSLGSYNEQFF.

This CDR3 is CASSPLSGRAEETQYF. The CDR3, as DNA: TGTGCCAGCTCACCACTGAGCGGGAGGGCCGAAGAGACCCAGTACTTC. The chain employs TRBV18 and TRBJ2-5, with TRBD2 matching 10 bases. Trimming took 1 base from V and 3 from J; bases not matched to a gene: 5. CDR1 is KGHSH and CDR2 is LQKENI in the germline V gene. This CDR3 contains 16 residues.

This clone has just one count. The rearrangement joins TRBV28 to TRBJ1-1, with D possibly being TRBD1 (5 bases). Germline V gene data show CDR1 as MDHEN and CDR2 as SYDVKM. Trimming took off 4 bases at V and 1 base at J, with 7 bases between the two ends. The CDR3 consists of 13 residues. CDR3 sequence reads: CASSSGQNTEAFF. The CDR3 nucleotides read TGTGCCAGCAGTTCCGGACAGAACACTGAAGCTTTCTTT.

V usage is TRBV7-8 and J usage is TRBJ2-3; TRBD2 is a possible D gene (6 bases). The CDR3 runs 16 residues. Trimming took 5 bases from V and 1 from J, leaving 16 bases between them. The germline CDR1 and CDR2 sequences are SGHVS and FQNEAQ. The CDR3 loop is CASSPNFRLGTDTQYF. The CDR3 nucleotides are TGTGCCAGCAGCCCTAATTTCCGACTAGGCACAGATACGCAGTATTTT.

The rearrangement joins TRBV11-2 to TRBJ1-6, with D uncertain. This CDR3 is built from 12 residues. The V and J ends lost 6 bases and 9 bases respectively, with 9 bases between them. CDR1 and CDR2 from the germline V gene are SGHAT and FQNNGV. CDR3 loop: CASRNEGSPLHF. CDR3 bases: TGTGCCAGCAGAAACGAGGGTTCACCCCTCCACTTT.

The chain recombines TRBV5-4 with TRBJ2-7, with a possible D match to TRBD1 (6 bases). Germline loops: CDR1 SGHNT, CDR2 YYREEE (reference sequence). The CDR3 spans 16 residues. With 0 bases removed from V and 0 bases from J, the gap between germline ends came to 13 bases. The CDR3 loop reads CASSLASQGLSYEQYF. In nucleotides, the CDR3 is TGTGCCAGCAGCTTGGCGTCGCAGGGGCTCTCCTACGAGCAGTACTTC.

This rearrangement joins TRBV28 to TRBJ2-1, with 9 bases that match TRBD1. There are 17 residues in the CDR3. Germline V gives CDR1 MDHEN, CDR2 SYDVKM. J gave up 5 bases and V 4 bases, and 12 bases lay outside the gene matches. In DNA, the CDR3 is TGTGCCAGCAGTTCCCCACCCGGGACAGGGATAAACAATGAGCAGTTCTTC. It translates to CASSSPPGTGINNEQFF.

This clone has only a few counts. CDR3 in amino acids: CASSEGTDTQYF. DNA of the CDR3: TGTGCCAGCAGTGAGGGAACAGATACGCAGTATTTT. V usage is TRBV2 and J usage is TRBJ2-3; D uncertain. V was shortened by 3 bases and J by 3 bases, with 4 bases between the two germline ends. This CDR3 contains 12 residues. In germline, CDR1 is SNHLY, CDR2 FYNNEI.

CDR3 sequence reads: CASSDLSYNEQFF. The CDR3 region has the DNA TGTGCCAGCAGCGACCTATCCTACAATGAGCAGTTCTTC. This chain links TRBV7-3 with TRBJ2-1; D not resolved. V dropped 5 bases and J dropped 1 base, with 6 bases sitting between them. The length of the CDR3 is 13 residues. The germline gives CDR1 SGHTA, CDR2 FQGTGA.

The chain uses TRBV5-1 and TRBJ2-7; 7 bases map to TRBD1. Germline V gives CDR1 SGHRS, CDR2 YFSETQ. This CDR3 is 15 amino acids long. V shed 3 bases, J shed 2 bases, and the junction held 8 bases outside the gene matches. The CDR3 nucleotides are TGCGCCAGCAGCTCCATTGGACAGGTTACCTACGAGCAGTACTTC. It is translated as CASSSIGQVTYEQYF.

The chain joins TRBV10-3 to TRBJ2-6; D unresolved. The V end was cut by 6 bases, the J end by 0 bases, with 6 bases between. The germline V gene has CDR1 ENHRY and CDR2 SYGVKD. The CDR3 has 14 residues. CDR3 loop: CAIRGSSGANVLTF. CDR3 nucleotides: TGTGCCATCAGAGGAAGCTCTGGGGCCAACGTCCTGACTTTC.

This sequence joins TRBV6-4 and TRBJ2-1; 9 bases agree with TRBD2. This CDR3 spans 15 amino acids. The V and J ends lost 7 bases and 7 bases, in that order; junction bases with no gene match: 11. Germline V CDR1 and CDR2: MRHNA, SNTAGT. The CDR3 region has the DNA TGTGCCAGCACCGCCGAGGCGGGAGGGCGGAATGAGCAGTTCTTC. It encodes CASTAEAGGRNEQFF.

CDR3 nucleotide sequence: TGTGCCAGCAGCTTATTCGGGAGCTACGAGCAGTACTTC. Amino acid sequence: CASSLFGSYEQYF. The J gene is TRBJ2-7, the V gene TRBV7-9; possible D gene TRBD2, 6 bases. Germline V gene data show CDR1 as SEHNR and CDR2 as FQNEAQ (reference sequence). This CDR3 contains 13 residues. The V end lost 2 bases, the J end lost 3 bases, and 8 bases lay between the germline ends.

The gene calls are TRBV19 and TRBJ2-2; 7 nucleotides match TRBD2. The CDR3 length is 13 residues. V shed 3 bases, J shed 7 bases, and the junction held 2 bases outside the gene matches. Germline V gene sequence: CDR1 LNHDA, CDR2 SQIVND (reference sequence). The CDR3, as DNA: TGTGCCAGTAGTATTTCGGGGGGCGGGGAGCTGTTTTTT. The encoded protein is CASSISGGGELFF.

The J gene is TRBJ2-7, the V gene TRBV5-4, with 8 nucleotides matching TRBD2. V shed 0 bases, J shed 2 bases, and the junction held 10 bases outside the gene matches. Germline V CDR1 and CDR2: SGHNT, YYREEE (reference sequence). The CDR3 sequence is 17 residues long. CDR3 protein: CASSLAAGGSMTYEQYF. DNA for the CDR3: TGTGCCAGCAGCTTGGCGGCGGGAGGTTCTATGACCTACGAGCAGTACTTC.

This sequence joins TRBV7-8 and TRBJ2-3; 7 bases fit TRBD2. The CDR3 length is 14 residues. The germline V gene has CDR1 SGHVS and CDR2 FQNEAQ. The V segment lost 5 bases and the J segment 0 bases; nucleotides outside the gene matches: 2. This CDR3 is CASSLSGSTDTQYF. The CDR3, as DNA: TGTGCCAGCAGCCTTAGCGGGAGCACAGATACGCAGTATTTT.

The CDR3 sequence: CATRPGDRLYEQYF. CDR3 coding DNA: TGTGCCACCCGCCCGGGCGACCGCCTTTATGAGCAGTACTTC. This chain joins TRBV10-3 and TRBJ2-7; D remains ambiguous. V lost 10 bases to trimming and J lost 7 bases, with 23 bases between them. The CDR3 has 14 amino acids. Germline V lookup: CDR1 ENHRY, CDR2 SYGVKD.

The chain uses TRBV10-3 and TRBJ2-1; TRBD2 matches at 11 bases. The length of the CDR3 is 22 residues. Germline CDR1 ENHRY, CDR2 SYGVKD. Trimming removed 5 bases from V and 2 bases from J; junction bases left unmatched: 23. CDR3 sequence reads: CAISFGQGHIVGTSGPYNEQFF. The CDR3 DNA is TGTGCCATCAGTTTCGGCCAGGGGCACATTGTGGGGACTAGCGGCCCCTACAATGAGCAGTTCTTC.

This sequence joins TRBV30 and TRBJ2-3; 9 bases align to TRBD1. The CDR3 totals 15 residues. CDR1 and CDR2 (germline): GTSNPN, SVGIG (reference sequence). With 7 bases clipped from V and 6 bases from J, the junction kept 14 bases outside the gene matches. The chain's CDR3 is CASADQGQGIDTQYF. CDR3 DNA: TGTGCCTCCGCCGACCAAGGACAGGGGATCGATACGCAGTATTTT.